These 20 T cell receptor beta chains came from one sample sequenced in a study of vaccination effects on CD4 cells after COVID-19. Sequenced by immunoSEQ multiplex PCR; TCRdb stores in-frame clones only, minus some. The profile shows under 30,000 clones, roughly 70% of them singletons. Ahead of sequencing, the ViraFEST assay grew antigen-specific CD4+ T cells using viral peptide pools. Cultured cells yielded isolated CD4+ T cells after around 9 days. No vaccinee had earlier SARS-CoV-2 infection, and nucleocapsid antibodies were negative. These TCRs are of unknown antigen specificity. The sequencing used CD4+ T cells from PBMCs cultured with HCoV-NL63 spike peptides, collected before COVID-19 vaccination. Receptors were obtained from a human donor who received a COVID-19 vaccine.

The rearrangement uses TRBV12-3 or TRBV12-4 and TRBJ2-7; D remains ambiguous. V was clipped by 5 bases and J by 4 bases, with 12 bases between them. This CDR3 has 13 residues. The CDR3 DNA is TGTGCCAGCAGTCCCGCCGGAGCGTACGAGCAGTACTTC. Protein product: CASSPAGAYEQYF.

V is TRBV6-5 and J is TRBJ1-5; D is possibly TRBD1 (5 bases). This CDR3 contains 15 residues. Germline V gene data show CDR1 as MNHEY and CDR2 as SVGAGI. V lost 2 bases, J lost 1 base, and 9 bases lay in between. The CDR3 DNA reads as TGTGCCAGCAGTTACAACAGGAGAAGCAATCAGCCCCAGCATTTT. Protein product: CASSYNRRSNQPQHF.

The chain couples TRBV19 to TRBJ2-7, with D unresolved. The CDR3 length is 12 residues. V lost 7 bases to trimming and J lost 2 bases, with 9 bases between them. Germline values: CDR1 LNHDA, CDR2 SQIVND (reference sequence). CDR3 nucleotides: TGTGCCAGTACCGGTGGGACCTACGAGCAGTACTTC. It is translated as CASTGGTYEQYF.

This chain joins TRBV27 and TRBJ2-7, with 9 bases matching TRBD2. The CDR3 covers 15 residues. Germline CDR1 is MNHEY and CDR2 is SMNVEV (reference sequence). The V segment lost 6 bases and the J segment 6 bases; nucleotides outside the gene matches: 12. For the CDR3, the DNA is TGTGCCAGCAGATGGACTGGCGGGAGGGATGCCGAGCAGTACTTC. Translated: CASRWTGGRDAEQYF.

The rearrangement joins TRBV30 to TRBJ2-7; 7 bases are a match to TRBD1. In germline, CDR1 is GTSNPN, CDR2 SVGIG (reference sequence). With 0 bases clipped from V and 4 bases from J, the junction kept 0 bases outside the gene matches. This CDR3 region has 12 residues. CDR3 in DNA: TGTGCCTGGAGTGTACAGGGGTACGAGCAGTACTTC. Translated, it gives CAWSVQGYEQYF. Complete variable domain (other parts from reference TRBV30 and TRBJ2-7): SQTIHQWPATLVQPVGSPLSLECTVEGTSNPNLYWYRQAAGRGLQLLFYSVGIGQISSEVPQNLSASRPQDRQFILSSKKLLLSDSGFYLCAWSVQGYEQYFGPGTRLTVT.

The CDR3 here is CATSRAKGTGINEKLFF. The CDR3 DNA is TGTGCCACCAGCAGAGCCAAGGGAACAGGGATTAATGAAAAACTGTTTTTT. The chain recombines TRBV15 with TRBJ1-4; D is perhaps TRBD1 (6 bases). Germline-derived CDR1 and CDR2 are LNHNV and YYDKDF (reference sequence). The CDR3 is 17 amino acids. V was shortened by 1 base and J by 4 bases, with 16 bases between the two germline ends. Together with reference TRBV15 and TRBJ1-4, the CDR3 gives the full variable domain: DAMVIQNPRYQVTQFGKPVTLSCSQTLNHNVMYWYQQKSSQAPKLLFHYYDKDFNNEADTPDNFQSRRPNTSFCFLDIRSPGLGDTAMYLCATSRAKGTGINEKLFFGSGTQLSVL.

This clone was counted between two and nine times. The V call is TRBV5-1, the J call TRBJ1-3, with unresolved D. Germline-derived CDR1 and CDR2 are SGHRS and YFSETQ. The V and J ends lost 0 bases and 0 bases respectively, with 10 bases between them. This CDR3 spans 16 amino acids. CDR3 protein: CASSLAAGVSGNTIYF. CDR3 sequence (DNA): TGCGCCAGCAGCTTGGCCGCGGGAGTCTCTGGAAACACCATATATTTT.

The genes are TRBV2 and TRBJ1-1; no clear D gene. The CDR3 loop spans 11 amino acids. Per the germline V gene, CDR1 is SNHLY and CDR2 is FYNNEI. Trimming left V 7 bases short and J 5 bases short, with 8 bases between. CDR3 sequence (DNA): TGTGCCAGCAATCTACGTACTGAAGCTTTCTTT. Translated, it gives CASNLRTEAFF.

The rearrangement links TRBV15 to TRBJ1-3; 7 bases agree with TRBD1. This CDR3 region has 17 residues. Germline CDR1 reads LNHNV; CDR2 reads YYDKDF (reference sequence). Trimming cost V 0 bases and J 2 bases; bases outside gene matches: 7. The DNA for the CDR3 is TGTGCCACCAGCAGAGATCCGACGACAGGGCCTGGAAACACCATATATTTT. It yields the protein CATSRDPTTGPGNTIYF.

V gene TRBV3-1 (or the pseudogene TRBV3-2) combines with J gene TRBJ1-3; the D gene is possibly TRBD1 (5 bases). Looked up from germline, CDR1 is LGHDT and CDR2 is YNNKEL (reference sequence). This CDR3 spans 12 amino acids. V lost 2 bases, J lost 9 bases, and 8 bases lay in between. As DNA, the CDR3 is TGTGCCAGCAGCCAATCAGGGTCCACCATATATTTT. This sequence encodes CASSQSGSTIYF.

The rearrangement uses TRBV20-1 and TRBJ2-7, with D possibly TRBD1 on 5 matching bases. CDR3 length equals 11 residues. V shed 0 bases and J shed 7 bases, with 7 bases lying between them. Germline V gene data show CDR1 as DFQATT and CDR2 as SNEGSKA (reference sequence). Here the CDR3 DNA reads TGCAGTGCTAGAGATAAGGGGGAGCAGTACTTC. It yields the protein CSARDKGEQYF.

The chain uses TRBV28 and TRBJ1-2, with D possibly TRBD1 on 5 matching bases. V lost 1 base to trimming and J lost 4 bases, with 13 bases between them. Germline assignment: CDR1 MDHEN and CDR2 SYDVKM. The CDR3 loop spans 15 amino acids. CDR3 nucleotide sequence: TGTGCCAGCAGTTTATATTTGTCGACAGCCTATGGCTACACCTTC. This codes for CASSLYLSTAYGYTF.

This clone has only one observation. This rearrangement joins TRBV4-3 to TRBJ1-3, with D possibly being TRBD1 (5 bases). This CDR3 is built from 18 residues. Trimming stripped 0 bases from V and 3 bases from J, with 18 bases between. CDR1 is LGHNA, CDR2 YSLEER, per germline. The CDR3 is CASSQDLPGRALGNTIYF. CDR3 bases: TGCGCCAGCAGCCAAGATCTCCCGGGACGGGCCCTTGGAAACACCATATATTTT.

This chain links TRBV21-1 with TRBJ2-1; TRBD1, the table's D call, was not compared with the DNA. TRBV21-1 is noted as a pseudogene. CDR3 length: 13 residues. CDR3 protein: CASNLLQGNEQFF. CDR3 sequence (DNA): TGTGCCAGCAACCTTCTACAGGGGAATGAGCAGTTCTTC.

V usage is TRBV11-2 and J usage is TRBJ2-3; either TRBD1 or TRBD2 may fit D (5 bases each). CDR3 length: 14 residues. From germline, CDR1 is SGHAT and CDR2 FQNNGV. Trimming removed 3 bases from V and 2 bases from J, with 9 bases in between. CDR3 loop: CASSFRGYTDTQYF. DNA of the CDR3: TGTGCCAGCAGCTTCCGGGGCTACACAGATACGCAGTATTTT.

This clone appeared once. V is TRBV6-6 and J is TRBJ2-7; 9 bases are shared with TRBD1. The CDR3 extends over 14 amino acids. Trimming at V came to 6 bases and at J to 3 bases, leaving 6 bases not matched to a gene. The germline CDR1 and CDR2 sequences are MNHNY and SVGAGI (reference sequence). CDR3 amino acids: CASRPGQGFYEQYF. The CDR3 DNA follows: TGTGCCAGCAGGCCCGGACAGGGGTTCTACGAGCAGTACTTC.

The chain recombines TRBV28 with TRBJ2-1; 8 bases are shared with TRBD2. CDR1 MDHEN and CDR2 SYDVKM come from the germline V gene. V lost 2 bases to trimming and J lost 3 bases; unmatched junction nucleotides: 0. The CDR3 has 14 residues. Written as DNA, the CDR3 is TGTGCCAGCAGTTTAGGGACTAGCTACAATGAGCAGTTCTTC. Protein product: CASSLGTSYNEQFF.

The chain has TRBV10-2 and TRBJ1-1; D ambiguous. Germline CDR1 is WSHSY and CDR2 is SAAADI. V was trimmed by 2 bases and J by 0 bases, leaving 13 bases between them. The CDR3 covers 16 residues. Written as DNA, the CDR3 is TGCGCCAGCAGTGAGCCAGGATCCCCGTTGAACACTGAAGCTTTCTTT. Protein sequence: CASSEPGSPLNTEAFF.

As to this clone: An end of the junction differs from the germline gene, which may be a read error. The V call is TRBV20-1, the J call TRBJ2-4; the D gene is possibly TRBD1 (5 bases). The CDR3 loop spans 14 amino acids. Looked up from germline, CDR1 is DFQATT and CDR2 is SNEGSKA (reference sequence). CDR3 region: CSASLGAAQNIQYF. DNA for the CDR3: TGCAGTGCTAGTTTAGGGGCAGCCCAAAACATTCAGTACTTC.

The chain links TRBV9 to TRBJ2-7, with 7 bases matching TRBD1. The CDR3 is 14 residues long. With V trimmed by 4 bases and J by 2 bases, 6 bases remained unmatched. Germline CDR1 and CDR2: SGDLS and YYNGEE. The chain's CDR3 is CASSTGQVPYEQYF. DNA of the CDR3: TGTGCCAGCAGCACTGGACAGGTGCCCTACGAGCAGTACTTC.